This entry lists 9 T cell receptor beta chains sequenced from one sample in a study of blood T cell repertoires in COVID-19. Only in-frame clones appear in the TCRdb table, and some are missing; sequencing was by immunoSEQ multiplex PCR. The top ten hold about 16% of the sample, which has approximately 150,000 clones, roughly 82% seen once. The source material was PBMCs or T cells enriched from blood (not recorded which). Receptor source: a man aged 45 to 65 who had recovered from COVID-19.

The chain joins TRBV21-1 to TRBJ1-5; TRBD1, the D gene given by the table, was not confirmed from the DNA. TRBV21-1 is assigned pseudogene status. The CDR3 covers 17 residues. The CDR3 loop reads CANELQTGDTYNQPQHF. The CDR3 nucleotides read TGTGCCAACGAACTTCAGACAGGGGACACCTACAATCAGCCCCAGCATTTT.

This rearrangement joins TRBV4-1 to TRBJ1-5, with a tentative D call TRBD1 (5 bases). Germline CDR1 is MGHRA and CDR2 is YSYEKL. CDR3 length: 16 amino acids. Trimming took 1 base from V and 4 from J, leaving 14 bases between them. The CDR3 loop reads CASSQVPRRGNQPQHF. The CDR3 nucleotides are TGCGCCAGCAGCCAAGTACCTCGCCGGGGGAATCAGCCCCAGCATTTT.

V gene TRBV4-2 combines with J gene TRBJ1-1; TRBD1 matches 8 bases. CDR3 length: 15 amino acids. The germline CDR1 and CDR2 sequences are LGHNA and YNFKEQ. V lost 3 bases to trimming and J lost 5 bases; unmatched junction nucleotides: 8. This CDR3 is CASSHPGQGGTEAFF. The CDR3 nucleotides read TGTGCCAGCAGCCATCCCGGACAGGGAGGAACTGAAGCTTTCTTT.

This clone was seen a single time. The chain carries TRBV6-5 and TRBJ2-3, with TRBD2 matching over 8 bases. Germline CDR1 reads MNHEY; CDR2 reads SVGAGI. Trimming took 7 bases from V and 4 from J; bases not matched to a gene: 10. The CDR3 runs 15 residues. The CDR3 loop reads CASTKVGGAPDTQYF. CDR3 DNA sequence: TGTGCCAGCACCAAAGTCGGGGGGGCTCCAGATACGCAGTATTTT.

The rearrangement links TRBV5-1 to TRBJ1-2, with a weak D call TRBD1 (5 bases). Looked up from germline, CDR1 is SGHRS and CDR2 is YFSETQ. The CDR3 spans 14 residues. Trimming removed 2 bases at V and 4 bases at J, with 12 bases between. CDR3 in DNA: TGCGCCAGCAGCTTTTACGACAGACCCTATGGCTACACCTTC. It translates to CASSFYDRPYGYTF.

The J gene is TRBJ1-1, the V gene TRBV6-1, with D unclear. This CDR3 is 16 amino acids long. CDR1 is MNHNS, CDR2 SASEGT, per germline. V was shortened by 4 bases and J by 5 bases, with 20 bases between the two germline ends. This CDR3 is CASSVPPGLGRTEAFF. The CDR3 DNA sequence: TGTGCCAGCAGTGTCCCCCCCGGCCTCGGGAGGACTGAAGCTTTCTTT.

This clone was seen only once. The CDR3 bases are TGTGCCAGTAGTATCCCCGGGACAGGGGGTAACTATGGCTACACCTTC. Its translation: CASSIPGTGGNYGYTF. The gene calls are TRBV19 and TRBJ1-2, with TRBD1 matching 11 bases. Germline V gene lookup returns CDR1 LNHDA and CDR2 SQIVND (reference sequence). The CDR3 is 16 residues long. Losses at the gene ends were 3 bases for V and 1 base for J; bases not matched to a gene: 4.

The chain carries TRBV10-1 and TRBJ1-1, with 12 bases matching TRBD1. CDR3 length equals 15 residues. CDR1 and CDR2 (germline): WNHNN, SYGVQD (reference sequence). Germline trimming cut 4 bases from V and 5 bases from J; bases unmatched to any gene: 5. DNA of the CDR3: TGCGCCAGCAGTGGCCGGGACAGGGGGCGTACTGAAGCTTTCTTT. This gives the protein CASSGRDRGRTEAFF.

J is TRBJ1-2 and V is TRBV6-5, with TRBD1 matching over 10 bases. CDR1 and CDR2 from the germline V gene are MNHEY and SVGAGI. The V and J ends lost 3 bases and 4 bases, in that order; junction bases with no gene match: 8. This CDR3 is built from 16 residues. DNA for the CDR3: TGTGCCAGCAGTTATACCGGGACAGGGGTGGGCTATGGCTACACCTTC. Translation: CASSYTGTGVGYGYTF.